A few counts support the clone carrying this T cell receptor (beta chain). Its antigen remains unidentified. With V trimmed by 2 bases and J by 2 bases, 7 bases remained unmatched. The germline gives CDR1 SGHRS, CDR2 YFSETQ. The CDR3 sequence is 15 residues long. The data originate from a study of beta chain features in type 1 diabetes. Study-wide results and caveats: Reduced insertions and increased deletions marked VDJ junctions in type 1 diabetes patients. Moderate but significant shortening of TCRB CDR3s was recorded in all four CD4+ subsets from Type 1 diabetes patients.

As every portion of the isolated RNA was reverse transcribed, the sequencing read expressed TCRB transcripts. Measured with immunoSEQ multiplex PCR; TCRdb has only the in-frame clones, and not every one. The table has hundreds of thousands of clones, about 13% seen once; the top ten hold 0.017%. The V and J genes are TRBV5-1 and TRBJ2-7; TRBD1 matches 7 bases. The sequence derives from a man aged 30-40 years with type 1 diabetes. The specimen sequenced was naive CD4+ T cells from blood. The CDR3 here is CASSFNRGAPYEQYF. In DNA, the CDR3 is TGCGCCAGCAGCTTCAACAGGGGAGCTCCCTACGAGCAGTACTTC.